This T cell receptor beta chain was sequenced during a study of cytomegalovirus exposure and HLA in healthy donors. As for this clone: The antigen is not known.

Primers: 60 Vbeta forward and 13 Jbeta reverse. In the study's own analysis: As a later analysis found, there were 70 million to 100 million unique TCR beta chains, of which roughly 11 million were shared. Some clones are missing from TCRdb's copy, which holds only in-frame ones; the method was immunoSEQ multiplex PCR. That table furnishes V, J and clone size, whereas the DNA furnished D and trimming. Of 90,000 to 150,000 clones in the sample, around 73% are singletons; the top ten hold 8% to 8.5%. CDR1 KGHSH and CDR2 LQKENI come from the germline V gene. The CDR3 has 15 residues. The V gene lost 3 bases and the J gene lost 1 base, with 9 bases spanning the gap. Whole-study findings and limits: Researchers reported from a later analysis that most CMV-associated TCR beta chains appeared HLA-restricted. Based on reports, TCR beta sequences accurately predicted HLA-A and HLA-B alleles for most subjects.

Sequencing input: PBMCs. The rearrangement joins TRBV18 to TRBJ2-2; tentative D call: TRBD2 (5 bases). The sequence derives from a woman between 40 and 50 years old in good health and CMV-seropositive. This CDR3 is CASSPGGGNTGELFF. The CDR3 coding sequence is TGTGCCAGCTCACCGGGCGGAGGGAACACCGGGGAGCTGTTTTTT.